Listed below are T cell receptor beta chains from one sample, sequenced in a study of T cell repertoires in ileal Crohn's disease. TCRdb's table, derived via immunoSEQ multiplex PCR, lists solely in-frame clones and lacks some. The sample yields some 60,000 clones, about 88% seen once. Sequences were obtained from ileal tissue. The source of these receptors is an adult with Crohn's disease. Both conserved end residues are part of each CDR3. The D gene is left open where the match is weak. Some rows mark clone size as missing; the rest say once, few, many or name a class of expanded clone.

V gene: TRBV5-1; J gene: TRBJ1-1; clone size: .; D gene: TRBD1; CDR3 protein: CASSSGQGGTEAFF; CDR3 DNA: TGCGCCAGCAGCTCCGGACAGGGGGGGACTGAAGCTTTCTTT
V gene: TRBV7-2; J gene: TRBJ1-2; clone size: .; D gene: .; CDR3 protein: CASSLVSEDGGYTF; CDR3 DNA: TGTGCCAGCAGCTTAGTTTCGGAGGATGGTGGCTACACCTTC
V gene: TRBV28; J gene: TRBJ1-4; clone size: .; D gene: TRBD1; CDR3 protein: CASSSLDREDNEKLFF; CDR3 DNA: TGTGCCAGCAGTTCCCTCGACAGGGAAGATAATGAAAAACTGTTTTTT
V gene: TRBV27; J gene: TRBJ2-5; clone size: .; D gene: TRBD2; CDR3 protein: CASRGTSGSGETQYF; CDR3 DNA: TGTGCCAGCAGAGGGACTAGCGGGAGTGGAGAGACCCAGTACTTC
V gene: TRBV28; J gene: TRBJ2-3; clone size: .; D gene: .; CDR3 protein: CASKEGSGTDTQYF; CDR3 DNA: TGTGCCAGCAAGGAGGGGTCCGGCACAGATACGCAGTATTTT
V gene: TRBV5-6; J gene: TRBJ1-4; clone size: .; D gene: .; CDR3 protein: CASSLVLGDYNEKLFF; CDR3 DNA: TGTGCCAGCAGCTTGGTCTTGGGGGACTATAATGAAAAACTGTTTTTT
V gene: TRBV5-4; J gene: TRBJ2-7; clone size: once; D gene: .; CDR3 protein: CASSSDRGSYEQYF; CDR3 DNA: TGTGCCAGCAGTTCGGACAGAGGCTCCTACGAGCAGTACTTC
V gene: TRBV5-6; J gene: TRBJ2-7; clone size: .; D gene: .; CDR3 protein: CASSLLTGLGVGEQYF; CDR3 DNA: TGTGCCAGCAGCTTATTGACCGGACTGGGAGTAGGGGAGCAGTACTTC
V gene: TRBV29-1; J gene: TRBJ2-2; clone size: .; D gene: .; CDR3 protein: CSVGWGGSGNTGELFF; CDR3 DNA: TGCAGCGTTGGTTGGGGGGGCTCGGGGAACACCGGGGAGCTGTTTTTT
V gene: TRBV25-1; J gene: TRBJ2-3; clone size: once; D gene: TRBD2; CDR3 protein: CASVAGGVPFDTQYF; CDR3 DNA: TGTGCCAGCGTAGCGGGGGGGGTTCCGTTTGATACGCAGTATTTT
V gene: TRBV9; J gene: TRBJ2-1; clone size: once; D gene: TRBD1; CDR3 protein: CASSVGPGQGIYNEQFF; CDR3 DNA: TGTGCCAGCAGCGTAGGTCCGGGACAGGGAATCTACAATGAGCAGTTCTTC
V gene: TRBV11-2; J gene: TRBJ1-2; clone size: .; D gene: .; CDR3 protein: CASSFERVSHGYTF; CDR3 DNA: TGTGCCAGCAGCTTCGAACGCGTTTCGCATGGCTACACCTTC
V gene: TRBV5-1; J gene: TRBJ2-1; clone size: .; D gene: .; CDR3 protein: CASSLSRVGYNEQFF; CDR3 DNA: TGCGCCAGCAGCTTGTCCAGGGTGGGTTACAATGAGCAGTTCTTC
V gene: TRBV12-5; J gene: TRBJ1-1; clone size: .; D gene: .; CDR3 protein: CASGPGTLTEAFF; CDR3 DNA: TGTGCTAGTGGCCCCGGGACACTTACTGAAGCTTTCTTT
V gene: TRBV5-6; J gene: TRBJ1-4; clone size: .; D gene: TRBD1; CDR3 protein: CASSSTRGLIEKLFF; CDR3 DNA: TGTGCCAGCAGCTCCACCAGGGGGCTGATTGAAAAACTGTTTTTT
V gene: TRBV6-5; J gene: TRBJ2-4; clone size: .; D gene: .; CDR3 protein: CASSLGRVQYF; CDR3 DNA: TGTGCCAGCAGTCTCGGGAGAGTTCAGTACTTC
V gene: TRBV27; J gene: TRBJ2-2; clone size: once; D gene: .; CDR3 protein: CASRPLAHRTGELFF; CDR3 DNA: TGTGCCAGCAGGCCGCTCGCACATCGCACCGGGGAGCTGTTTTTT
V gene: TRBV27; J gene: TRBJ1-2; clone size: .; D gene: TRBD1; CDR3 protein: CASSLKPHYRDRPSDYGYTF; CDR3 DNA: TGTGCCAGCAGTTTAAAACCTCATTACCGGGACAGGCCTAGCGACTATGGCTACACCTTC
V gene: TRBV5-1; J gene: TRBJ2-7; clone size: few; D gene: .; CDR3 protein: CASTDGSLYEQYF; CDR3 DNA: TGCGCCAGCACCGACGGGAGCTTGTACGAGCAGTACTTC
V gene: TRBV5-6; J gene: TRBJ1-5; clone size: .; D gene: .; CDR3 protein: CASSLGGHTNQPQHF; CDR3 DNA: TGTGCCAGCAGCTTGGGGGGCCATACAAATCAGCCCCAGCATTTT